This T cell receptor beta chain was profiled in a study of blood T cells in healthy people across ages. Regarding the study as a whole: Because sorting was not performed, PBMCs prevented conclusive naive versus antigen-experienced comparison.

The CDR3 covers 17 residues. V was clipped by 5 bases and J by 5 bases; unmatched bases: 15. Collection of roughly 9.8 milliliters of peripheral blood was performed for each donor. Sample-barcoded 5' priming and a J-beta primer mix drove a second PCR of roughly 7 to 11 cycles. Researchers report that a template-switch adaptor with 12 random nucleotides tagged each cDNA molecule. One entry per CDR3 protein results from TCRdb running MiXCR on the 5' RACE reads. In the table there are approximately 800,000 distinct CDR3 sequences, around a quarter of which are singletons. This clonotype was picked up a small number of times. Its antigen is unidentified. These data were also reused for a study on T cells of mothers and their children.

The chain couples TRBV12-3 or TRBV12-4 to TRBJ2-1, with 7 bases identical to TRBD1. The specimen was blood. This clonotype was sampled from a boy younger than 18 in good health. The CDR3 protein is CASSPSSGTATNNEQFF. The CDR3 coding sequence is TGTGCCAGCAGTCCTTCTTCGGGGACAGCAACTAACAATGAGCAGTTCTTC.